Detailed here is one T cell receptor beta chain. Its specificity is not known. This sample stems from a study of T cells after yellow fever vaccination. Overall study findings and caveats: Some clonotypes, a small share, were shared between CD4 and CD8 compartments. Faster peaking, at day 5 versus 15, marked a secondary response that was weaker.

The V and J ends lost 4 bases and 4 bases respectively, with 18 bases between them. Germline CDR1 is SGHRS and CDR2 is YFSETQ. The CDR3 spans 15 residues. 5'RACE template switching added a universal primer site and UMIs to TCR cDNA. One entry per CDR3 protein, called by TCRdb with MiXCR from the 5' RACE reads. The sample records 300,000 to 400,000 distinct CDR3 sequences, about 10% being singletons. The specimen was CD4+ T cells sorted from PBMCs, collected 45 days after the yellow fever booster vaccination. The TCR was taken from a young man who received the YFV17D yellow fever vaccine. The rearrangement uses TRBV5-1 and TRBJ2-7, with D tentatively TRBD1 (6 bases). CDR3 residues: CASSRTGKERYEQYF. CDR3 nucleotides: TGCGCCAGCAGCCGTACAGGGAAGGAAAGGTACGAGCAGTACTTC. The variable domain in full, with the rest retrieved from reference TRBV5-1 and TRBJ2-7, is KAGVTQTPRYLIKTRGQQVTLSCSPISGHRSVSWYQQTPGQGLQFLFEYFSETQRNKGNFPGRFSGRQFSNSRSEMNVSTLELGDSALYLCASSRTGKERYEQYFGPGTRLTVT.